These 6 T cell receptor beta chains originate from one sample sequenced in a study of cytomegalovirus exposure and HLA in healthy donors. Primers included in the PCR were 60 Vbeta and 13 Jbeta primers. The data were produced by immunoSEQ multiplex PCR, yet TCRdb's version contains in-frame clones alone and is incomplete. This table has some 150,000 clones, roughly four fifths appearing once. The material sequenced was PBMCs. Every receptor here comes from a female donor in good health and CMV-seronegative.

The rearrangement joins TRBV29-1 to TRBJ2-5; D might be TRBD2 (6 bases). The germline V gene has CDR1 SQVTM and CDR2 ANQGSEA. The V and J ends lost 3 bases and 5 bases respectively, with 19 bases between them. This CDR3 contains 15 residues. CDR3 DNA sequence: TGCAGCGTTGAGGCGACCGGGACTCGGGGGGAGACCCAGTACTTC. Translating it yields CSVEATGTRGETQYF.

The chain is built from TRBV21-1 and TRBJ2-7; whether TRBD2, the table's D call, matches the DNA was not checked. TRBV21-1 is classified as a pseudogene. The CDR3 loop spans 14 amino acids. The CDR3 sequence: CASSRRRESHEQYF. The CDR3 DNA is TGTGCCAGCTCCAGGCGGCGGGAGTCCCACGAGCAGTACTTC.

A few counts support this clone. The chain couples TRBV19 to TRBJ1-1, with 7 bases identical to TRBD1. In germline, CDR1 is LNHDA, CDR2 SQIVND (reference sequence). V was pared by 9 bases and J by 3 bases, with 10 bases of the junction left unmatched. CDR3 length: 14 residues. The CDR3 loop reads CASKQQGRDTEAFF. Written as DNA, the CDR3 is TGTGCCAGCAAACAACAGGGGCGGGACACTGAAGCTTTCTTT.

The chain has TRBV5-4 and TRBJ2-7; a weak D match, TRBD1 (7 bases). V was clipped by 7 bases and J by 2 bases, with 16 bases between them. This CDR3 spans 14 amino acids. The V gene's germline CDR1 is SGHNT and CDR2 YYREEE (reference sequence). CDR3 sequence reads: CASGSGGRTYEQYF. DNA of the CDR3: TGTGCCAGCGGCTCAGGGGGGCGAACCTACGAGCAGTACTTC. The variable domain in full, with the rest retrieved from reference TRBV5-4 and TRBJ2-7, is ETGVTQSPTHLIKTRGQQVTLRCSSQSGHNTVSWYQQALGQGPQFIFQYYREEENGRGNFPPRFSGLQFPNYSSELNVNALELDDSALYLCASGSGGRTYEQYFGPGTRLTVT.

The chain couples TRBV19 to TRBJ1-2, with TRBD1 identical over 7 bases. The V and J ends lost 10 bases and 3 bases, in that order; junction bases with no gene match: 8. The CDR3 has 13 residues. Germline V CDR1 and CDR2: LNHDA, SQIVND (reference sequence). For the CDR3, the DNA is TGTGCCACTAGGGACAGAGACGACTATGGCTACACCTTC. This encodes CATRDRDDYGYTF.

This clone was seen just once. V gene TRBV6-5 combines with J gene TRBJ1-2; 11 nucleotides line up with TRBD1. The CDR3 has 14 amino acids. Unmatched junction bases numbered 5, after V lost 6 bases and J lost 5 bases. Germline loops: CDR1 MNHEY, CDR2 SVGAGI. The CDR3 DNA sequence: TGTGCCAGCAGACGGGGACAGGGGGTGTATGGCTACACCTTC. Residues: CASRRGQGVYGYTF.